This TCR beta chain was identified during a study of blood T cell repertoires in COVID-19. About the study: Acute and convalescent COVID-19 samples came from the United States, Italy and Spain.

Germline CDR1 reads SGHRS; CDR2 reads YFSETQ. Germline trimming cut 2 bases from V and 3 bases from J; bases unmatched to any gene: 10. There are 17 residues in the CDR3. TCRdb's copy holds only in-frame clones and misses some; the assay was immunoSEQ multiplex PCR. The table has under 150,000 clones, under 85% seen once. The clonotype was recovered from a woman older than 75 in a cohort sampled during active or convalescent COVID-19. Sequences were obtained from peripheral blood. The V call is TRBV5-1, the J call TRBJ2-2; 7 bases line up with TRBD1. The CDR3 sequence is CASSFETRDRHTGELFF. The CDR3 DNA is TGCGCCAGCAGCTTCGAAACTCGGGACAGACACACCGGGGAGCTGTTTTTT.